This TCR beta chain was sequenced in a study of cytomegalovirus exposure and HLA in healthy donors (dated by TCRdb to the late 2010s). Concerning the study at large: In an earlier analysis of 587 of the donors, 276 Gb of sequence data and 120 million or so unique TCR beta sequences from 180 million or so T cells were reported. The study was designed to test whether signatures of past pathogen exposure could be identified by cataloging public T cell receptors. Donor age, sex, ethnicity and CMV serostatus were collected together with the repertoire data. To decide whether each TCR beta V gene segment behaved as functional or pseudogenic, an earlier analysis of some 600 of the donors relied on high-throughput TCR beta sequencing. On average, around 200,000 unique TCR beta nucleotide sequences were sequenced per donor among 398 genotyped donors of the cohort, with 15% to 20% of those sequences being non-productive. To predict cytomegalovirus infection status, the study combined high-throughput TCR immunosequencing, statistical association of individual TCRs with disease status, and machine learning. An early release covering over 500 HLA-typed donors comprised about 300 gigabases of sequencing data and around 80 million unique TCR sequences. Genome-wide SNP genotypes for about 65% of the 666 donors were used in a later genetic analysis, which treated that subset as a discovery cohort. The later analysis used no new phenotypic data to find candidate immune exposures, relying instead on TCR beta sequences and their occurrence across donors. In addition to the first cohort of approximately 650 subjects, a separate validation cohort of approximately 130 different subjects was used. A later analysis re-examined previously published TCR beta repertoires from roughly 650 donors and added high-resolution HLA genotyping to investigate patterns of TCR occurrence. The genetic ancestry cluster associated with self-reported Caucasian donors included 65% to 90% of the approximately 430 genotyped donors. Typing coverage differed by locus: A, B, C, DRB1 and DQB1 were typed in roughly 620-640 donors, DQA1 in 522, DPA1 in around 600, and DPB1 in 472. All discovery cohort repertoires had been generated on a single sequencing platform. About five DR-DQ haplotypes were treated as single units for association and clustering because of strong linkage in the cohort. The T cell repertoires of several hundred subjects were profiled by immunosequencing and related to cytomegalovirus serostatus. Class I and class II HLA loci were covered by the typing at four-digit resolution. General findings and caveats noted by the study authors: In an earlier analysis of more than 500 of the donors, most TCR beta V segments appeared in productive rearrangements about 87% or about 30% of the time, broadly matching IMGT annotations. Strong co-occurrence of HLA alleles, especially DR and DQ, made assigning TCR associations to individual alleles difficult. Presence/absence analyses assumed roughly uniform sequencing depth across donors, an assumption that may not hold. The study gave a list of 150 to 200 TCR beta chains associated with cytomegalovirus. According to the authors, the approach could potentially be generalized to other disease states and immunological phenotypes. Cytomegalovirus status was reported to be diagnosed by the classifier with high specificity and sensitivity in both the original and validation cohorts. A cluster of highly shared sequence variants was judged likely to represent a technical artifact of the sequencing pipeline. A further reported finding was that TCR beta sequences accurately predicted the HLA-A and HLA-B alleles for most subjects in the first cohort. This cohort had only TCR beta chains sequenced, and the lack of alpha or paired-chain data limited which features could be detected. Compared with equally common non-associated chains, HLA-associated TCR beta chains in a later analysis were more clonally expanded and had lower generation probabilities. Correlated functional status among segregating V segments might be attributable to linkage disequilibrium, but an unknown experimental factor could not be ruled out. An association between a missense DCLRE1C variant and V-gene and J-gene trimming of TCR beta chains was found in a later genetic analysis and replicated in an independent cohort. HLA typing was unavailable for some donors at each locus, so association tests used only the typed subset. A later genetic analysis reported fewer N-insertions in productive TCRs among donors in an Asian-associated ancestry cluster than the roughly 640-donor mean. Some IMGT-functional V segments, including TRBV6-2 and TRBV6-3, could not be distinguished by the 87-base-pair reads and were therefore excluded. According to a later analysis, TCR association rates differed among HLA loci, with DRB1 alleles showing the most associated TCRs and HLA-C alleles showing the fewest. Most CMV-associated TCR beta chains appeared to be HLA-restricted in a later analysis, and the HLA associations seemed to be driven largely by CMV exposure. Across donors, most TCR sequences were observed very rarely, whereas some public TCRs were present in many individuals. In vitro tests confirmed that a few of the cytomegalovirus-associated TCR beta chains recognize cytomegalovirus antigens. A later analysis associated about 17,000 TCR beta sequences with specific HLA alleles at a false discovery rate of 0.05. Because counts were too low, 15 or so rarely observed V segments, including chromosome 9 orphons, were excluded from the earlier analysis of several hundred of the donors. According to a later analysis, parvovirus B19, influenza, CMV and Epstein-Barr virus appeared linked to several top co-occurrence clusters. Immune exposure information for the cohort was limited to CMV serostatus.

The library was prepared using the immunoSEQ multiplex PCR assay. A mixture of 60 forward primers for TCR Vbeta segments and 13 reverse primers for TCR Jbeta segments was used in the multiplex PCR. The CDR3 region of rearranged TCR beta genes was amplified from genomic DNA by a multiplex PCR assay. On the Illumina HiSeq System, the amplified TCR beta libraries were sequenced as 87-base-pair reads. The paper's processing steps were these. A later analysis counted about 76 million unique TCR beta chains across the 550 to 800 repertoires, and 10 million to 12 million of these chains were shared by at least two donors. Raw reads were error-corrected and collapsed into unique sequences by a nearest-neighbor algorithm in which closely related sequences were merged to remove PCR and sequencing errors. To assign V, D and J gene segments, CDR3 sequences were aligned to IMGT reference sequences. For a sequence to be retained, a match of at least six nucleotides to both a V gene segment and a J gene segment was required. Rearrangements were called productive when the CDR3 lacked stop codons and stayed in frame with V and J; all others were non-productive. Following IMGT convention, CDR3 was defined as the stretch from the second conserved V-encoded cysteine up to the conserved J-encoded phenylalanine. In an earlier analysis of 550 to 650 of the donors, sequences lacking an unambiguous match to a single V gene segment were excluded. An earlier analysis of several hundred of the donors called V segments functional above 56.7% productive rearrangements and segregating when the between-donor standard deviation exceeded 5%. To diagnose cytomegalovirus status from the catalog of TCR beta chain sequences, a statistical classification framework was built. A later analysis assigned V and J genes by comparing TCR nucleotide sequences with IMGT/GENE-DB human TR gene sequences. In a later analysis, CDR3 sequences and most-parsimonious VDJ recombination scenarios were assigned using the TCRdist pipeline. In a later analysis, every TCR beta chain was defined by the combination of its CDR3 amino acid sequence and its V-gene family, and reads without a unique V-gene family were dropped. As a way to deal with suspected cross-contamination and a sequencing artifact, a later analysis dropped 450 to 600 nucleotide sequences that were highly shared and had low generation probability. For each public chain, a later analysis derived a clonal expansion index from normalized ranks of inferred template counts within each repertoire. In a later analysis, generation probabilities were computed with a VDJ recombination model fitted to out-of-frame rearrangements, and the resulting probabilities were checked against IGoR. A later analysis scored TCR-TCR, TCR-HLA and TCR-CMV co-occurrence with hypergeometric tests, applying a repertoire-size bias correction to TCR pairs. False discovery rates were estimated in a later analysis by permuting HLA or CMV assignments 20 times. In a later analysis, co-occurring TCRs were grouped using DBSCAN, with TCRdist sequence similarity added in when clustering inside HLA-allele-positive subsets. Repertoires with fewer than 30,000 or more than 120,000 public chains, plus five repertoires with anomalous nucleotide sharing, were excluded from co-occurrence clustering. TCRdb holds this immuneACCESS table with in-frame rearrangements only. Some clones are missing; in checked studies, unresolved V genes explain under half, and the rest has no known cause. Clone size and V and J calls were adopted from that table, with D and trimming inferred from the DNA. The sample includes roughly 120,000 clones, with 75% to 85% observed a single time. Together, the top ten hold 3% of the sample.

CDR1 and CDR2, per the germline V gene (reference sequence), are LNHDA and SQIVND. Its CDR3 holds 15 amino acids, cysteine through phenylalanine. Only the CDR3 DNA is retained, 45 bases long and in frame from the first base. V loses 5 bases at its end and J loses 1 base; junction bases beyond the gene matches: 4. The cohort was made up of about 670 healthy bone marrow donors. All cohort members were sampled while nominally healthy, although unrecorded immune exposures were likely present. The donor was CMV seropositive and belonged to the group of 270 or so seropositive cohort members. A peripheral blood sample was collected from each donor, and TCR beta sequencing was performed on peripheral blood mononuclear cells. Genomic DNA was extracted from the blood cell samples with the Qiagen DNeasy Blood Extraction Kit. In the case of this clone: Its antigen has not been determined. The sample holds no much larger clone one base away, and base qualities are not on file.

This sequence uses TRBV19 and TRBJ2-2, and 7 junctional nucleotides match TRBD1. The sequenced sample was PBMCs. This clonotype originated in a woman under 30 in good health and CMV-seropositive. The CDR3 protein: CASSGAGGNTGELFF. The DNA sequence is given as TGTGCCAGTAGTGGGGCAGGGGGGAACACCGGGGAGCTGTTTTTT.